This entry lists 25 T cell receptor beta chains sequenced from one sample in a study of blood T cell repertoires in COVID-19. The method was immunoSEQ multiplex PCR; TCRdb's version includes in-frame clones alone and lacks a portion of them. The data contain about 150,000 clones, 79% of them seen just once; the ten biggest clones take up roughly 19%. Input material: PBMCs or T cells enriched from blood (not recorded which). The source of these receptors is a woman in her 70s in a cohort exposed to, infected with or recovered from COVID-19 (not recorded which).

The rearrangement uses TRBV10-1 and TRBJ2-5; 9 bases map to TRBD1. The J call may not be correct, given that the DNA end is closer to TRBJ2-7. The CDR3 is made up of 14 amino acids. The germline CDR1 and CDR2 sequences are WNHNN and SYGVQD (reference sequence). The DNA for the CDR3 is TGCGCCAGCACCCCCGGGACAGGGATCAACGAGCAGTACTTC. It is translated as CASTPGTGINEQYF.

The chain recombines TRBV11-3 with TRBJ2-7; D is uncertain. Germline CDR1 SGHNT, CDR2 YENEEA. V was clipped by 3 bases and J by 4 bases, with 10 bases between them. CDR3 size: 13 residues. In DNA form, the CDR3 reads TGTGCCAGCAGCTTTATGGGCATGTACGAGCAGTACTTC. The encoded protein is CASSFMGMYEQYF.

The chain combines TRBV7-3 with TRBJ1-1; 7 positions match TRBD1. Germline V gene sequence: CDR1 SGHTA, CDR2 FQGTGA. This CDR3 region has 14 residues. The V gene end was trimmed by 1 base and the J gene end by 4 bases; junction bases not matched to a gene: 3. CDR3 nucleotides: TGTGCCAGCAGCTTAAAATGGGACAGCACTGAAGCTTTCTTT. It specifies CASSLKWDSTEAFF.

The rearrangement uses TRBV5-1 and TRBJ1-2; unclear D gene. This CDR3 is 14 amino acids long. Looked up from germline, CDR1 is SGHRS and CDR2 is YFSETQ. The V end lost 1 base, the J end lost 6 bases, and 13 bases lay between the germline ends. The chain's CDR3 is CASSLSAATNGYTF. For the CDR3, the DNA is TGCGCCAGCAGCTTGTCGGCGGCCACCAATGGCTACACCTTC.

The chain combines TRBV11-1 with TRBJ1-1, with D possibly being TRBD1 (5 bases). Germline V gives CDR1 SGHAT, CDR2 FQDESV (reference sequence). The CDR3 has 12 residues. V lost 5 bases and J lost 8, with 12 bases in between. CDR3 protein: CASSPLWGEAFF. CDR3 DNA: TGTGCCAGCAGCCCTTTGTGGGGCGAAGCTTTCTTT. Variable domain in full (rest from reference TRBV11-1 and TRBJ1-1): EAEVAQSPRYKITEKSQAVAFWCDPISGHATLYWYRQILGQGPELLVQFQDESVVDDSQLPKDRFSAERLKGVDSTLKIQPAELGDSAMYLCASSPLWGEAFFGQGTRLTVV.

CDR3 coding DNA: TGTGCCAGCAGCCACACTTCAACAGGGTTAAGCTACAATGAGCAGTTCTTC. This gives the protein CASSHTSTGLSYNEQFF. The chain has TRBV4-2 and TRBJ2-1, with D possibly TRBD1 on 6 matching bases. There are 17 residues in the CDR3. CDR1 and CDR2 (germline): LGHNA, YNFKEQ. The V and J ends lost 3 bases and 3 bases respectively, with 18 bases between them.

J is TRBJ1-1 and V is TRBV7-9; D is possibly TRBD1 (5 bases). The CDR3 is 14 residues long. Germline V gene lookup returns CDR1 SEHNR and CDR2 FQNEAQ (reference sequence). Trimming shortened V by 5 bases and J by 4 bases, and 14 bases separated the two germline ends. CDR3 nucleotides: TGTGCCAGCAGCCTCCTAGCCGGGGGCACTGAAGCTTTCTTT. This gives the protein CASSLLAGGTEAFF.

The genes are TRBV11-3 and TRBJ2-7; 9 bases are a match to TRBD2. With V trimmed by 5 bases and J by 6 bases, 8 bases remained unmatched. The CDR3 spans 14 residues. Looked up from germline, CDR1 is SGHNT and CDR2 is YENEEA. The CDR3: CASSPRGRALEQYF. Written as DNA, the CDR3 is TGTGCCAGCAGCCCCCGCGGGAGGGCGCTCGAGCAGTACTTC.

This clone was seen a few times. V and J are TRBV28 and TRBJ2-7; 8 bases match TRBD1. The CDR3 sequence is 13 residues long. With 4 bases clipped from V and 3 bases from J, the junction kept 2 bases outside the gene matches. Germline CDR1 reads MDHEN; CDR2 reads SYDVKM. CDR3 residues: CASSSGQDYEQYF. Written as DNA, the CDR3 is TGTGCCAGCAGTTCGGGACAGGACTACGAGCAGTACTTC.

This chain joins TRBV6-5 and TRBJ2-7; the D gene is possibly TRBD1 (5 bases). Per the germline V gene, CDR1 is MNHEY and CDR2 is SVGAGI. This CDR3 contains 14 residues. Trimming cost V 0 bases and J 4 bases, with 10 bases left between them. CDR3 loop: CASSYSTGEYEQYF. DNA for the CDR3: TGTGCCAGCAGTTACTCAACAGGTGAATACGAGCAGTACTTC.

The V call is TRBV7-8, the J call TRBJ2-2; 11 bases match TRBD2. The CDR3 totals 22 residues. Germline assignment: CDR1 SGHVS and CDR2 FQNEAQ. Losses at the gene ends were 3 bases for V and 4 bases for J; bases not matched to a gene: 22. CDR3 sequence: CASSLGTSGTNYRILGTGELFF. The CDR3 DNA reads as TGTGCCAGCAGCTTGGGGACTAGCGGCACAAACTATAGAATTCTAGGCACCGGGGAGCTGTTTTTT.

This clone was recorded once. The CDR3 protein is CASSVAGTEQETQYF. In DNA form, the CDR3 reads TGTGCCAGCAGCGTAGCCGGGACAGAACAAGAGACCCAGTACTTC. The chain uses TRBV9 and TRBJ2-5, with 7 bases identical to TRBD1. The V gene's germline CDR1 is SGDLS and CDR2 YYNGEE. Trimming cost V 0 bases and J 2 bases; bases outside gene matches: 4. CDR3 length: 15 residues.

The rearrangement uses TRBV28 and TRBJ2-3, with 8 bases fitting TRBD2. The CDR3 is 17 amino acids. Trimming cost V 1 base and J 6 bases; bases outside gene matches: 12. Germline assignment: CDR1 MDHEN and CDR2 SYDVKM. CDR3 loop: CASSLFSGAISGDTQYF. Written as DNA, the CDR3 is TGTGCCAGCAGTTTATTTAGCGGGGCAATTTCAGGCGATACGCAGTATTTT. Filled out from reference TRBV28 and TRBJ2-3, the complete variable domain reads DVKVTQSSRYLVKRTGEKVFLECVQDMDHENMFWYRQDPGLGLRLIYFSYDVKMKEKGDIPEGYSVSREKKERFSLILESASTNQTSMYLCASSLFSGAISGDTQYFGPGTRLTVL.

V usage is TRBV6-5 and J usage is TRBJ2-7; a possible D gene is TRBD2 (6 bases). V gave up 6 bases and J gave up 3 bases, with 12 bases separating them. This CDR3 has 13 residues. Germline CDR1 is MNHEY and CDR2 is SVGAGI. CDR3 bases: TGTGCCAGCAGCCGGGTCGGGGGCTACGAGCAGTACTTC. It is translated as CASSRVGGYEQYF.

The V and J genes are TRBV11-3 and TRBJ2-1; D is possibly TRBD2 (6 bases). Germline assignment: CDR1 SGHNT and CDR2 YENEEA. This CDR3 has 15 residues. V was shortened by 0 bases and J by 5 bases, with 11 bases between the two germline ends. The CDR3 sequence is CASSLEGGLNNEQFF. Here the CDR3 DNA reads TGTGCCAGCAGCTTAGAGGGAGGACTGAACAATGAGCAGTTCTTC.

The chain links TRBV14 to TRBJ2-7; D remains unclear. V lost 4 bases to trimming and J lost 0 bases, with 4 bases between them. The CDR3 totals 12 residues. Germline V CDR1 and CDR2: SGHDN, FVKESK. The DNA for the CDR3 is TGTGCCAGCAGCCTTCACTCCTACGAGCAGTACTTC. This gives the protein CASSLHSYEQYF.

This chain joins TRBV13 and TRBJ2-3; perhaps TRBD2 as D (6 bases). Germline-derived CDR1 and CDR2 are PRHDT and FYEKMQ (reference sequence). The CDR3 runs to 15 residues. V lost 5 bases and J 0 bases, leaving 12 bases between the germline ends. The CDR3 region has the DNA TGTGCCAGCAGCCGGGGGACGCCTAGCACAGATACGCAGTATTTT. It codes for CASSRGTPSTDTQYF.

J is TRBJ2-7 and V is TRBV9, with a possible D match to TRBD2 (5 bases). The V and J ends lost 0 bases and 6 bases respectively, with 13 bases between them. The CDR3 runs 14 residues. Germline-derived CDR1 and CDR2 are SGDLS and YYNGEE. The CDR3 DNA reads as TGTGCCAGCAGCGTAGATGGCGGGCTAAGCGAGCAGTACTTC. As protein: CASSVDGGLSEQYF. Drawing the rest from reference TRBV9 and TRBJ2-7, the complete variable domain is DSGVTQTPKHLITATGQRVTLRCSPRSGDLSVYWYQQSLDQGLQFLIQYYNGEERAKGNILERFSAQQFPDLHSELNLSSLELGDSALYFCASSVDGGLSEQYFGPGTRLTVT.

This clone was recorded a few times. The V gene is TRBV11-2, the J gene TRBJ2-7, with 8 bases lining up with TRBD2. V lost 1 base to trimming and J lost 1 base; unmatched junction nucleotides: 3. The CDR3 length is 15 residues. Germline CDR1 SGHAT, CDR2 FQNNGV. The CDR3 DNA reads TGTGCCAGCAGCTTAGGGGGACTAGGGTCCTACGAGCAGTACTTC. It is translated as CASSLGGLGSYEQYF.

CDR3 sequence reads: CATSDGQGGTEAFF. The CDR3 coding sequence is TGTGCCACCAGTGATGGACAGGGGGGTACTGAAGCTTTCTTT. The rearrangement links TRBV24-1 to TRBJ1-1, with 10 nucleotides matching TRBD1. The CDR3 contains 14 residues. CDR1 is KGHDR, CDR2 SFDVKD, per germline. V lost 3 bases, J lost 5 bases, and 2 bases stayed unmatched.

The rearrangement uses TRBV30 and TRBJ2-1; a possible D gene is TRBD2 (6 bases). The CDR3 consists of 13 residues. V lost 0 bases, J lost 6 bases, and 9 bases lay in between. Per the germline V gene, CDR1 is GTSNPN and CDR2 is SVGIG (reference sequence). CDR3 residues: CAWSVEGFNEQFF. In DNA, the CDR3 is TGTGCCTGGAGTGTGGAGGGGTTCAATGAGCAGTTCTTC.

The V gene is TRBV28, the J gene TRBJ2-7; TRBD1 is a possible D gene (5 bases). This CDR3 has 14 residues. CDR1 is MDHEN, CDR2 SYDVKM, per germline. V was cut by 7 bases and J by 2 bases, with 15 bases left in between. CDR3 in amino acids: CASTYTRAPYEQYF. In DNA form, the CDR3 reads TGTGCCAGCACTTATACCAGGGCCCCCTACGAGCAGTACTTC.

This chain connects TRBV9 to TRBJ1-1; the D is unclear. V lost 0 bases and J 0 bases, leaving 6 bases between the germline ends. The CDR3 spans 14 residues. Germline V gene sequence: CDR1 SGDLS, CDR2 YYNGEE. The CDR3 sequence is CASSVAGLNTEAFF. Written as DNA, the CDR3 is TGTGCCAGCAGCGTAGCAGGCCTGAACACTGAAGCTTTCTTT.

This clone has only a few counts. The V call is TRBV5-4, the J call TRBJ2-7, with TRBD1 matching 9 bases. This CDR3 region has 15 residues. Germline V gene sequence: CDR1 SGHNT, CDR2 YYREEE (reference sequence). Trimming removed 4 bases from V and 3 bases from J; junction bases left unmatched: 8. CDR3: CASSGTGGAVYEQYF. The CDR3 region has the DNA TGTGCCAGCAGCGGAACAGGGGGCGCCGTCTACGAGCAGTACTTC.

The chain carries TRBV18 and TRBJ1-5; no clear D gene. Between the trimmed V and J ends, which lost 6 bases and 1 base, there was a span of 7 bases. The CDR3 contains 13 residues. The germline gives CDR1 KGHSH, CDR2 LQKENI. For the CDR3, the DNA is TGTGCCAGCTCTCTACAGAGCAATCAGCCCCAGCATTTT. This gives the protein CASSLQSNQPQHF.